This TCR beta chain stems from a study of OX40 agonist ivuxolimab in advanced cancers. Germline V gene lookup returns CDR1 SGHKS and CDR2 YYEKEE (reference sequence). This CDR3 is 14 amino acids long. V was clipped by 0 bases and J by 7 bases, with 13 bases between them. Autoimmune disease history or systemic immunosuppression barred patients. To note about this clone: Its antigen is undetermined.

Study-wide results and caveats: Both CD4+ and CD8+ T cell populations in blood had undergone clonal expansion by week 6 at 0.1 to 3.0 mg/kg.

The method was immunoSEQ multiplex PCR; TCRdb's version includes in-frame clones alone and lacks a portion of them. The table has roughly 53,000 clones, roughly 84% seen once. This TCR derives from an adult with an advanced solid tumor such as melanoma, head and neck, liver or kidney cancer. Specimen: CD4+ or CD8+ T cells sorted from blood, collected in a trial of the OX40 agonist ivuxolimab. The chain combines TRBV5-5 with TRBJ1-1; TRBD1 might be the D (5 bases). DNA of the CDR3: TGTGCCAGCAGCTTGGCCCCCATGACAGATGAAGCTTTCTTT. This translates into CASSLAPMTDEAFF.